The 3 T cell receptor beta chains in this list originate from one sample, sequenced in a study of T cell responses to AZD1222 COVID-19 vaccine. The table came from immunoSEQ multiplex PCR; TCRdb's copy has only in-frame clones and leaves some out. The sample has around 140,000 clones, 85% to 90% seen once. Here the sequenced sample was peripheral blood, taken 28 days after the second AZD1222 dose. The receptors shown here come from an adult who received the AZD1222 COVID-19 vaccine.

V is TRBV9 and J is TRBJ1-6; D is ambiguous. V lost 3 bases and J 8 bases, leaving 12 bases between the germline ends. The CDR3 is 14 residues long. Germline values: CDR1 SGDLS, CDR2 YYNGEE. CDR3 region: CASSGREADSPLHF. DNA for the CDR3: TGTGCCAGCAGCGGGAGGGAGGCTGATTCACCCCTCCACTTT.

The chain recombines TRBV10-2 with TRBJ2-3; 9 bases match TRBD2. J gave up 2 bases and V 4 bases, and 10 bases lay outside the gene matches. The CDR3 contains 17 residues. CDR1 WSHSY and CDR2 SAAADI come from the germline V gene. The DNA of the CDR3 is TGCGCCAGCAGTGGGGGTGGCGGGGGGGTGTCCACAGATACGCAGTATTTT. It specifies CASSGGGGGVSTDTQYF.

The CDR3 DNA is TGTGCCAGCAGTTACCTTGTCGGCAGGGAAGAGACCCAGTACTTC. Encoded protein: CASSYLVGREETQYF. V is TRBV6-6 and J is TRBJ2-5; TRBD1 is a possible D gene (5 bases). In germline, CDR1 is MNHNY, CDR2 SVGAGI (reference sequence). This CDR3 region has 15 residues. V was shortened by 2 bases and J by 3 bases, with 13 bases between the two germline ends.